The T cell receptor (beta chain) described here comes from a study of blood T cell repertoires in COVID-19. As for the study in general: Acute and convalescent COVID-19 samples came from the United States, Italy and Spain.

Authors' methods: Quantification of nucleated cells was approximated via reference gene primer amplification. Measured with immunoSEQ multiplex PCR; TCRdb has only the in-frame clones, and not every one. The V and J calls and clone size are taken from that table; D and trimming were inferred from the DNA. The data show under 300,000 clones, 85% to 95% seen once. CDR3 length: 16 amino acids. Germline V gene lookup returns CDR1 LNHDA and CDR2 SQIVND (reference sequence). The J segment lost 3 bases and the V segment lost 8 bases, leaving 11 bases of the junction unmatched. Source material: peripheral blood. The chain links TRBV19 to TRBJ1-5, with 9 bases lining up with TRBD1. This receptor was identified in a man aged 25-45 years with COVID-19, enrolled during active disease. CDR3 sequence reads: CASAPAGTGNNQPQHF. The CDR3 bases are TGTGCCAGTGCACCGGCCGGGACAGGGAACAATCAGCCCCAGCATTTT.